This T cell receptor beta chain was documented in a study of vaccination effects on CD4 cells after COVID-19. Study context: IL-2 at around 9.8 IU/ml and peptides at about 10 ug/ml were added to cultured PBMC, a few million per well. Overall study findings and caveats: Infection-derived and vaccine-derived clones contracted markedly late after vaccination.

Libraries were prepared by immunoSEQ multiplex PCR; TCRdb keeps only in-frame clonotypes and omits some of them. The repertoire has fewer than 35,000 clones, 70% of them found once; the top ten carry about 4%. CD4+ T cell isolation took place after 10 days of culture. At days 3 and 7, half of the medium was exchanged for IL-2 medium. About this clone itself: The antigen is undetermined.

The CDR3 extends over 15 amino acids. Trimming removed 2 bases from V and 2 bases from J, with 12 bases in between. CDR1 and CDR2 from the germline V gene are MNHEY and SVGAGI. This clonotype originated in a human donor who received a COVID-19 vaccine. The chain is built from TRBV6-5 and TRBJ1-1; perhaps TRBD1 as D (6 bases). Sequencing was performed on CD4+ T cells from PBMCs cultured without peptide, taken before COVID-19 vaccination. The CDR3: CASSYTGYTNTEAFF. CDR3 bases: TGTGCCAGCAGTTACACAGGGTACACTAACACTGAAGCTTTCTTT.